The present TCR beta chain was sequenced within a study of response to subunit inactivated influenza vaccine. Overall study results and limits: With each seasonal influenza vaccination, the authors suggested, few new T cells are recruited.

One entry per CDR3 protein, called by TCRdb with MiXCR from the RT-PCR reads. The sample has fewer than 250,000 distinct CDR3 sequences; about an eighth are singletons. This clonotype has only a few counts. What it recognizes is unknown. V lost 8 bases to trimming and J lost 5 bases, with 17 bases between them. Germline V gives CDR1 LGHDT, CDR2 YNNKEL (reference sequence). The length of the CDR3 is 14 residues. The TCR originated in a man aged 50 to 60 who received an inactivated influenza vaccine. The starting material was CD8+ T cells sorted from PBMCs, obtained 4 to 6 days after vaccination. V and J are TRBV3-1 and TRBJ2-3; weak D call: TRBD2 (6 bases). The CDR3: CASAAGPAGDTQYF. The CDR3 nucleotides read TGTGCCAGCGCGGCGGGGCCGGCCGGAGATACGCAGTATTTT.